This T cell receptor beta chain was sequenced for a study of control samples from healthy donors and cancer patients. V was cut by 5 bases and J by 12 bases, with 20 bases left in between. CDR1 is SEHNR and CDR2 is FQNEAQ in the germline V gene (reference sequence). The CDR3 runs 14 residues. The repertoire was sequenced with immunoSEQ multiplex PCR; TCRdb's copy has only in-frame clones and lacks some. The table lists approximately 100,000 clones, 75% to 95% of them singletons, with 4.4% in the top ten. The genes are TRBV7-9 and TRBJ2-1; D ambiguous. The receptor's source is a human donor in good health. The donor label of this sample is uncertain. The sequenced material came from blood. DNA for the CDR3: TGTGCCAGCAGCGTAATAGCCTCAGCAGGCCCGCAGTTCTTC. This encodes CASSVIASAGPQFF.